This TCR beta chain was retrieved from a study of T cells in Graves' hyperthyroidism and ophthalmopathy. Diagnoses rested on clinical symptoms, serum thyroxine and TRAb, thyroid ultrasound and orbital computed tomography. RNA transcripts served as the template for amplifying TCR beta CDR3 regions. First-round RT-PCR of the TCR CDR3 relied on the HTBI primer set. Via MiXCR, TCRdb re-called the multiplex PCR reads, giving one row per CDR3 protein. Of roughly 280,000 distinct CDR3 sequences listed, over 15% are singletons. Many counts were recorded for this clonotype. Germline CDR1 reads SGHTA; CDR2 reads FQGNSA. J lost 4 bases, V lost 4 bases, and 8 bases had no gene match. The CDR3 extends over 15 amino acids.

This sequence was found in a woman in her fifties or sixties with Graves' ophthalmopathy. The sample was blood. The chain carries TRBV7-2 and TRBJ2-7; 9 positions agree with TRBD1. The CDR3 region is CASSSFSGTGYEQYF. CDR3 DNA sequence: TGTGCCAGCAGCTCCTTTTCCGGGACAGGGTACGAGCAGTACTTC.